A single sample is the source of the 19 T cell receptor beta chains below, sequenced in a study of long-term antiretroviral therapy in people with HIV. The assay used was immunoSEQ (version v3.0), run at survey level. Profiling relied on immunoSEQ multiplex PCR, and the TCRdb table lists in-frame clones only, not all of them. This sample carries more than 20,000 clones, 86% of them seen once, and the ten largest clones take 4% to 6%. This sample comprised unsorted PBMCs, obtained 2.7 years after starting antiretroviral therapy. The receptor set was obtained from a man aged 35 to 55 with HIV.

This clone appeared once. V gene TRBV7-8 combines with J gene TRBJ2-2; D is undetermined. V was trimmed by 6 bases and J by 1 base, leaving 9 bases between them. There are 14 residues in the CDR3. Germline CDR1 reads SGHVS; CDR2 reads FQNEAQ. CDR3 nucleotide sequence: TGTGCCAGCAGACTATGGGGGAACACCGGGGAGCTGTTTTTT. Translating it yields CASRLWGNTGELFF.

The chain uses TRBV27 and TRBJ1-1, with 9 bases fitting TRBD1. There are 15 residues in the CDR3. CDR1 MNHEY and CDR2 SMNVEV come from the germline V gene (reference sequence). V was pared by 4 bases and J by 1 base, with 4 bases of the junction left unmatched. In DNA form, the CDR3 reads TGTGCCAGCAGTTCCGGGACAGGGACGAACACTGAAGCTTTCTTT. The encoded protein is CASSSGTGTNTEAFF.

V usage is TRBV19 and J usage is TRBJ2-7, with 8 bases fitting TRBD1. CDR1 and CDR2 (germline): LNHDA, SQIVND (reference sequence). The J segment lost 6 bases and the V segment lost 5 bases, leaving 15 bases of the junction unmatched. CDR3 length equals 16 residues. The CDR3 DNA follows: TGTGCCAGTAGTCGCACTGGGGACAGGTCAAAGAGCGAGCAGTACTTC. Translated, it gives CASSRTGDRSKSEQYF.

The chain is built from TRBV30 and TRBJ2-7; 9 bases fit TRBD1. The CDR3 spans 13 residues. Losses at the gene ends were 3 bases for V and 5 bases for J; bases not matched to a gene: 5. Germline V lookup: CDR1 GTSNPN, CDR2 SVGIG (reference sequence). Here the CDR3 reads CAWRLQGANEQYF. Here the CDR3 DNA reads TGTGCCTGGAGATTACAGGGGGCCAACGAGCAGTACTTC.

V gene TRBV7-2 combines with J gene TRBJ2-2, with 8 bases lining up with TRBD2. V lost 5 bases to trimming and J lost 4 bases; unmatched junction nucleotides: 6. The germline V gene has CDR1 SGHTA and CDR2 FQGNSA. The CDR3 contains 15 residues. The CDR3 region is CASSVGLATTGELFF. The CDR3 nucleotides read TGTGCCAGCAGCGTAGGACTAGCTACCACCGGGGAGCTGTTTTTT.

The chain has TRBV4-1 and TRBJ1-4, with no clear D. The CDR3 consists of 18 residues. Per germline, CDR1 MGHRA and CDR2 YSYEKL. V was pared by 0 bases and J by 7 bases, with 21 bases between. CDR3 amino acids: CASSQDAPRTGGLEKLFF. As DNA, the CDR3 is TGCGCCAGCAGCCAAGATGCCCCCAGGACGGGCGGACTTGAAAAACTGTTTTTT.

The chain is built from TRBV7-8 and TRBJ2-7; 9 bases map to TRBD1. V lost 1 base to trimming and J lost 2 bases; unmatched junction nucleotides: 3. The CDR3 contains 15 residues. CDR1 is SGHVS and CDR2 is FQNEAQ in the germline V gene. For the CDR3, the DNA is TGTGCCAGCAGCTTAGGAGGGACAGGGACCTACGAGCAGTACTTC. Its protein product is CASSLGGTGTYEQYF. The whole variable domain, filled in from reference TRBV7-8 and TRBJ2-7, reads GAGVSQSPRYKVAKRGQDVALRCDPISGHVSLFWYQQALGQGPEFLTYFQNEAQLDKSGLPSDRFFAERPEGSVSTLKIQRTQQEDSAVYLCASSLGGTGTYEQYFGPGTRLTVT.

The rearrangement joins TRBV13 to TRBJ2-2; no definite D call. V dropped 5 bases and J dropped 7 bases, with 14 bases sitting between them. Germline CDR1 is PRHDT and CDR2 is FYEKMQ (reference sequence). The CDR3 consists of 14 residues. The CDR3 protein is CASSLRDLGGELFF. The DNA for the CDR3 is TGTGCCAGCAGCCTTAGGGATTTGGGCGGGGAGCTGTTTTTT.

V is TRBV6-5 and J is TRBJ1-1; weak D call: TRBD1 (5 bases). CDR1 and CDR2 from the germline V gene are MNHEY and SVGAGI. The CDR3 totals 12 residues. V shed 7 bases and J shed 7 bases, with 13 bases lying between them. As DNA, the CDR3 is TGTGCCAGCATCGGGGGGGGAGTTGAAGCTTTCTTT. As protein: CASIGGGVEAFF.

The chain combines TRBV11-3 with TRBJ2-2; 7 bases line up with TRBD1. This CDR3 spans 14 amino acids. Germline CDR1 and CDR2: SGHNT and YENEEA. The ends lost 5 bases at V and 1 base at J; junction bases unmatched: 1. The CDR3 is CASSRQGNTGELFF. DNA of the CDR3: TGTGCCAGCAGCAGACAGGGGAACACCGGGGAGCTGTTTTTT.

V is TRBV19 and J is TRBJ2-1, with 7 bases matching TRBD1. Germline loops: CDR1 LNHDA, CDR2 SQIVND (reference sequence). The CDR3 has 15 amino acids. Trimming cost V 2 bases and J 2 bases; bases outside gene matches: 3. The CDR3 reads CASSIWGTAYNEQFF. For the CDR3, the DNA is TGTGCCAGTAGTATATGGGGGACAGCCTACAATGAGCAGTTCTTC.

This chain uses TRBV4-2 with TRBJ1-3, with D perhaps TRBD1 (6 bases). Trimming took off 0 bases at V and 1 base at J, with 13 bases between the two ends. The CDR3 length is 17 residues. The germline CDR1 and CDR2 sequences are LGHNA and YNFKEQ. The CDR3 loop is CASSQEGASGSGNTIYF. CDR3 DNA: TGTGCCAGCAGCCAAGAGGGGGCCTCGGGTTCTGGAAACACCATATATTTT.

CDR3 residues: CASSGFSGGEQYF. CDR3 bases: TGTGCCAGCAGTGGGTTCTCGGGGGGGGAGCAGTACTTC. V and J are TRBV5-6 and TRBJ2-7; 8 bases map to TRBD2. V gave up 5 bases and J gave up 7 bases; unmatched junction bases: 8. The CDR3 consists of 13 residues. CDR1 is SGHDT and CDR2 is YYEEEE in the germline V gene.

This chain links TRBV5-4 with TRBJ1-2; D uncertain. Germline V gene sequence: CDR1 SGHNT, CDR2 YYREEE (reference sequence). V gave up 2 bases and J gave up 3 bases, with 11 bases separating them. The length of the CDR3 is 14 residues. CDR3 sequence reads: CASSLRGGDYGYTF. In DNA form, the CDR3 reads TGTGCCAGCAGCTTACGGGGTGGCGACTATGGCTACACCTTC.

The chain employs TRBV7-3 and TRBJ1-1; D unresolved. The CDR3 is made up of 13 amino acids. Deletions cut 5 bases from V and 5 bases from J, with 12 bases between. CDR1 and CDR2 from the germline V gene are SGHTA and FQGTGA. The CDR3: CASSRVLRTEAFF. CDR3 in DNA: TGTGCCAGCAGCCGGGTCCTGCGGACTGAAGCTTTCTTT.

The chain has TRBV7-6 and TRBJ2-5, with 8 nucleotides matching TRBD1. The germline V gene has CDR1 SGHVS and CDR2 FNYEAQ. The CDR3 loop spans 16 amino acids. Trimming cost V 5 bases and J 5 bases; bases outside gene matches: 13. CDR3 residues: CASSPRAGQGFETQYF. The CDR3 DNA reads TGTGCCAGCAGCCCCCGGGCCGGACAGGGTTTTGAGACCCAGTACTTC.

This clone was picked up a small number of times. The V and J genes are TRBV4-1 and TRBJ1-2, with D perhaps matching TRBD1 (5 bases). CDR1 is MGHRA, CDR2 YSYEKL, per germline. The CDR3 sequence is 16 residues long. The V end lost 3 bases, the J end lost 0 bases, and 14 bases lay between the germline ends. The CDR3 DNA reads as TGCGCCAGCAGCCAGGGGGGAGGAACGGCTAACTATGGCTACACCTTC. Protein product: CASSQGGGTANYGYTF.

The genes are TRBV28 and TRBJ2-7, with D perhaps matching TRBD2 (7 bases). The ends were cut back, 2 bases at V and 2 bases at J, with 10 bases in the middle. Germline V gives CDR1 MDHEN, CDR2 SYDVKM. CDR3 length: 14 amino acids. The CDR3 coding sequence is TGTGCCAGCAGTTTAGAGGGGGGGGCCTACGAGCAGTACTTC. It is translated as CASSLEGGAYEQYF. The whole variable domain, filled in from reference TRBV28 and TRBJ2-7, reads DVKVTQSSRYLVKRTGEKVFLECVQDMDHENMFWYRQDPGLGLRLIYFSYDVKMKEKGDIPEGYSVSREKKERFSLILESASTNQTSMYLCASSLEGGAYEQYFGPGTRLTVT.

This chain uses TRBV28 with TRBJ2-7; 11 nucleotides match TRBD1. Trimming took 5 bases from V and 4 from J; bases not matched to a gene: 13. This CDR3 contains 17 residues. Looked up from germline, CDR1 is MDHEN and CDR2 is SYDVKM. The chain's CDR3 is CASSPHPGQGAEYEQYF. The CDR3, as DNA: TGTGCCAGCAGTCCCCACCCCGGACAGGGGGCAGAGTACGAGCAGTACTTC. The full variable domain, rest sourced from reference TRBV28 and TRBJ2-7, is DVKVTQSSRYLVKRTGEKVFLECVQDMDHENMFWYRQDPGLGLRLIYFSYDVKMKEKGDIPEGYSVSREKKERFSLILESASTNQTSMYLCASSPHPGQGAEYEQYFGPGTRLTVT.